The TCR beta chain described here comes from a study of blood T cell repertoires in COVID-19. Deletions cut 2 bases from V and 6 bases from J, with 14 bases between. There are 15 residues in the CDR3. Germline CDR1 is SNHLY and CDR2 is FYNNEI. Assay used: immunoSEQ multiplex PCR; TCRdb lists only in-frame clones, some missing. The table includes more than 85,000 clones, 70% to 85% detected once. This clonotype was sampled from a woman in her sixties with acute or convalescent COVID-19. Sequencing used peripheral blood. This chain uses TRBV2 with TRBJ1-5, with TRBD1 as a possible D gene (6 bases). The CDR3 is CASSENKGGGQPQHF. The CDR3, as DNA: TGTGCCAGCAGTGAAAACAAGGGAGGGGGTCAGCCCCAGCATTTT.